These T cell receptor beta chains were read from a single sample in a study of patients and donors after allogeneic stem cell transplantation. One entry per CDR3 protein, called by TCRdb with MiXCR from the RT-PCR reads. The sample lists 800,000 to 1,000,000 distinct CDR3 sequences; roughly 18% were seen once. Specimen: blood, either unsorted or a sorted T cell fraction (not recorded which). These receptors all come from a human donor who was either an allogeneic HSCT recipient or a stem cell or donor lymphocyte infusion donor (not recorded which). It is not recorded whose cells these are; they may come from a transplant donor. Each CDR3 is given with its conserved first and last residue. Rows give clone size only sometimes, using once, few, many, or a class for an expanded clone.

J,V,size,CDR3
TRBJ2-5,TRBV4-1,.,CASSQGSGKAETQYF
TRBJ2-1,TRBV14,few,CASSLTLATYNEQFF
TRBJ2-7,TRBV18,.,CASSPSAGGSYEQYF
TRBJ2-1,TRBV7-2,few,CASSHMTGGVEQFF
TRBJ1-6,TRBV20-1,many,CSASPLAGTGGSSPLHF
TRBJ2-5,TRBV7-2,few,CASSSSGLVRETQYF
TRBJ1-2,TRBV20-1,few,CSARDTKTGVYGYTF
TRBJ1-4,TRBV5-1,few,CASSPLISATNEKLFF
TRBJ1-1,TRBV12-3/TRBV12-4,.,CASASDRDAEAFF
TRBJ1-4,TRBV19,.,CASSTPGSQEKLFF
TRBJ2-2,TRBV5-6,.,CASSYRGLRTGELFF
TRBJ2-3,TRBV6-2/TRBV6-3,.,CASIGDGTDTQYF
TRBJ2-1,TRBV20-1,.,CSARDSGTTNEQFF
TRBJ2-1,TRBV30,once,CAWTRGGQLNEQFF
TRBJ2-4,TRBV12-3/TRBV12-4,many,CASSLGPGNTRNIQYF
TRBJ2-7,TRBV28,.,CASNLADGTYEQYF
TRBJ1-4,TRBV12-3/TRBV12-4,many,CASSPRVGGEKLFF
TRBJ1-2,TRBV2,.,CASSAGRRSSNYGYTF
TRBJ2-1,TRBV11-2,.,CASSHWADRDDNEQFF
TRBJ2-1,TRBV7-8,.,CASSLPISGSLDEQFF
TRBJ1-5,TRBV7-8,.,CASSLGKGPINQPQHF
TRBJ2-3,TRBV2,.,CASSVRRTSGGGTDTQYF
TRBJ2-3,TRBV5-6,few,CASSLVPGGIADTQYF
TRBJ2-3,TRBV12-3/TRBV12-4,many,CASSATGGTDTQYF
TRBJ2-5,TRBV29-1,.,CSVEHQVTQYF
TRBJ1-2,TRBV3-1,few,CASSRGGLGNGYTF
TRBJ1-3,TRBV15,few,CATSRATGVETGNTIYF
TRBJ1-4,TRBV12-3/TRBV12-4,few,CASRPSSDFPNEKLFF
TRBJ2-4,TRBV24-1,few,CATSDGAKGNIQYF
TRBJ2-1,TRBV20-1,few,CSARLAGGLGEQFF
TRBJ1-1,TRBV10-3,.,CAISESKGSEAFF
TRBJ2-2,TRBV7-8,.,CASRLKAGGLNTGELFF
TRBJ1-5,TRBV11-2,.,CASSPGTASYQPQHF
TRBJ2-7,TRBV5-1,.,CASSWAGTGAYEQYF
TRBJ2-4,TRBV5-5,.,CASTDLTGLNIQYF